This T cell receptor (beta chain) was sequenced in a study of T cells expressing NK-cell markers. Study at large: Cells sorted as CD3+CD56+NKG2C+, CD3+CD56+NKG2C- and CD3+CD56-NKG2C+ T cells supplied the TCR beta repertoires.

Germline V gene data show CDR1 as DFQATT and CDR2 as SNEGSKA (reference sequence). The CDR3 spans 12 residues. For each CDR3 protein, TCRdb gives one entry from its re-call of the 5' RACE reads, without DNA. The sample has about 460,000 distinct CDR3 sequences; the top ten hold around 1.4%. Turning to this clonotype: Its antigen remains unknown.

Overall study results and limits: These same clonotypes (in a handful of donors) also led the CD3+CD56-NKG2C+ fraction. Dominant NKG2C+ clonotypes in about six donors made up about 1.0-8% of CD8+ T cells.

The TCR originated in a woman aged 45-65 years in good health. J is TRBJ2-5 and V is TRBV20-1. The sequencing sample was made of blood T cells: a sorted CD56 or NKG2C T cell subset, CD4+ or CD8+ T cells, or bulk PBMC T cells (not recorded which). The CDR3 reads CSASLQGETQYF.